This T cell receptor (beta chain) was identified in a study of blood T cell repertoires in COVID-19. Looking at the study overall: T cells, B-cell-depleted T cells, or PBMCs provided the cDNA or gDNA that served as material.

CDR1 is MDHEN, CDR2 SYDVKM, per germline. The V segment lost 7 bases and the J segment 6 bases; nucleotides outside the gene matches: 8. The CDR3 consists of 13 residues. Sequencing used immunoSEQ multiplex PCR; TCRdb keeps in-frame clones, though not all of them. The repertoire consists of fewer than 150,000 clones, with 60% to 85% occurring once and the leading ten covering around 6.6%. Sequencing was done on a sample of peripheral blood. The clonotype was recovered from a man aged 65 to 85 with acute or convalescent COVID-19. J is TRBJ2-7 and V is TRBV28; 8 bases fit TRBD1. CDR3 protein: CASTSWTGLEQYF. The CDR3 coding sequence is TGTGCCAGCACCTCGTGGACAGGGCTCGAGCAGTACTTC. The whole variable domain, filled in from reference TRBV28 and TRBJ2-7, reads DVKVTQSSRYLVKRTGEKVFLECVQDMDHENMFWYRQDPGLGLRLIYFSYDVKMKEKGDIPEGYSVSREKKERFSLILESASTNQTSMYLCASTSWTGLEQYFGPGTRLTVT.